This TCR beta chain appears in the sequencing data of a study of blood T cell repertoires in COVID-19. Study information: In each case, the material was cDNA or gDNA derived from T cells, B-cell-depleted T cells, or PBMCs.

Produced via immunoSEQ multiplex PCR; TCRdb's table is partial and in-frame only. The sample has 200,000 or so clones, around 80% seen once. The sample comprised peripheral blood. The sequence came from a woman between 70 and 85 years old with acute or convalescent COVID-19.

This CDR3 reads CASNGLAATYEQYF. CDR3 in DNA: TGTGCCAGCAACGGACTAGCGGCGACCTACGAGCAGTACTTC. The genes are TRBV28 and TRBJ2-7; 10 positions agree with TRBD2. The CDR3 has 14 residues. CDR1 MDHEN and CDR2 SYDVKM come from the germline V gene. J gave up 2 bases and V 7 bases, and 5 bases lay outside the gene matches.